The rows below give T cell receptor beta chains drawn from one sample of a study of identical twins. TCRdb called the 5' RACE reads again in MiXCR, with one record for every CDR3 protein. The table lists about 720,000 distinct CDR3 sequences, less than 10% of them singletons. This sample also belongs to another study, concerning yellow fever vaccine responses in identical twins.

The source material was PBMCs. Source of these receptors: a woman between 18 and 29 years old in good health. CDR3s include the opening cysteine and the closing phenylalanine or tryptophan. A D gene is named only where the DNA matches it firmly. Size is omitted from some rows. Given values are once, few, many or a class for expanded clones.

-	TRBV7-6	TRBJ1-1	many	CASSREGGNTEAFF	TGTGCCAGCAGCCGGGAGGGTGGTAACACTGAAGCTTTCTTT
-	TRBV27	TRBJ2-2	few	CASSLTGLNTGELFF	TGTGCCAGCAGTCTCACAGGCCTGAACACCGGGGAGCTGTTTTTT
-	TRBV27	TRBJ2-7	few	CASSLSKGDEQYF	TGTGCCAGCAGTTTATCGAAAGGGGACGAGCAGTACTTC
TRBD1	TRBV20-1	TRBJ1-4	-	CSAREETGREKLFF	TGCAGTGCTAGAGAAGAGACAGGGAGAGAAAAACTGTTTTTT
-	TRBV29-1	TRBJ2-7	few	CSVKIGEQYF	TGCAGCGTTAAGATTGGGGAGCAGTACTTC
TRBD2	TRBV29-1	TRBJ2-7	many	CSVGMWGGEQYF	TGCAGCGTTGGTATGTGGGGAGGGGAGCAGTACTTC
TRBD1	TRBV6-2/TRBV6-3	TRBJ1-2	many	CASSTRQGEAFGYTF	TGTGCCAGCAGTACCAGACAGGGGGAGGCTTTCGGCTACACCTTC
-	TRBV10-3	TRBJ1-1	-	CAISESNGQGEAFF	TGTGCCATCAGTGAGTCGAATGGCCAGGGTGAAGCTTTCTTT
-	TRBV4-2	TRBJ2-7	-	CASSRTARGPGVYEQYF	TGTGCCAGCAGCCGAACAGCCCGGGGTCCCGGGGTCTACGAGCAGTACTTC
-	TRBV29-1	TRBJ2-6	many	CSVVGTESSGANVLTF	TGCAGCGTTGTCGGGACGGAAAGCTCTGGGGCCAACGTCCTGACTTTC
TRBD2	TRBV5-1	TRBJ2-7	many	CASRLGGESSYEQYF	TGCGCCAGCCGATTGGGGGGGGAAAGCTCCTACGAGCAGTACTTC
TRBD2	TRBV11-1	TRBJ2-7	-	CASSVYVGASGRQAYEQYF	TGTGCCAGCAGCGTTTATGTTGGGGCTAGCGGGAGGCAAGCCTACGAGCAGTACTTC
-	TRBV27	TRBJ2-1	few	CASSFLAIPSGNEQFF	TGTGCCAGCAGTTTTTTGGCTATACCTTCAGGCAATGAGCAGTTCTTC
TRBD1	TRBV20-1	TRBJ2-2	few	CSARDGGTGVTGELFF	TGCAGTGCTAGAGATGGAGGGACAGGGGTCACCGGGGAGCTGTTTTTT
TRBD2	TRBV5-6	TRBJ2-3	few	CASSSPEIPLAGYTDTQYF	TGTGCCAGCAGCTCCCCCGAGATCCCCCTAGCGGGATACACAGATACGCAGTATTTT
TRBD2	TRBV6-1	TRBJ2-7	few	CASSKRTSGSSYEQYF	TGTGCCAGCAGCAAACGCACTAGCGGGAGTTCGTACGAGCAGTACTTC
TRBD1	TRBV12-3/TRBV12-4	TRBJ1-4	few	CASTATGVGEKLFF	TGTGCCAGCACCGCGACAGGGGTCGGAGAAAAACTGTTTTTT
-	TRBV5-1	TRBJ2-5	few	CASSLEGVGFSGETQYF	TGCGCCAGCAGCTTGGAGGGCGTGGGGTTTTCCGGAGAGACCCAGTACTTC
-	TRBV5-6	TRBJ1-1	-	CASSLAQQGGTEAFF	TGTGCCAGCAGCTTGGCCCAACAGGGAGGCACTGAAGCTTTCTTT
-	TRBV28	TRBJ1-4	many	CASSFWAGNEKLFF	TGTGCCAGCAGTTTCTGGGCGGGAAATGAAAAACTGTTTTTT
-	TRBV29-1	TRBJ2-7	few	CSALTGNSYEQYF	TGCAGCGCCCTGACGGGGAACTCCTACGAGCAGTACTTC
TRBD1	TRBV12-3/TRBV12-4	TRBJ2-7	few	CASAGTEVYEQYF	TGTGCCAGCGCCGGGACAGAAGTCTACGAGCAGTACTTC
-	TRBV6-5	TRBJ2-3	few	CASSYSNSLDTQYF	TGTGCCAGCAGTTACTCGAATTCCTTAGATACGCAGTATTTT
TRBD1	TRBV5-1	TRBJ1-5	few	CASSEQGADQPQHF	TGCGCCAGCAGCGAACAGGGGGCTGATCAGCCCCAGCATTTT
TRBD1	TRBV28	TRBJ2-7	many	CASSSWVLGQGRREQYF	TGTGCCAGCAGTTCCTGGGTATTAGGACAGGGAAGGCGCGAGCAGTACTTC
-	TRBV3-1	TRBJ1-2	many	CASSRSGGANYGYTF	TGTGCCAGCAGCCGGAGCGGGGGGGCGAACTATGGCTACACCTTC
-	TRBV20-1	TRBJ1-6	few	CSATENSPLHF	TGCAGTGCAACAGAGAATTCACCCCTCCACTTT
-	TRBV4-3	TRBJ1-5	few	CASSQEAGGNQPQHF	TGCGCCAGCAGCCAAGAGGCAGGGGGCAATCAGCCCCAGCATTTT
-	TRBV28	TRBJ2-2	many	CASSARAGVFVGELFF	TGTGCCAGCAGTGCCAGAGCGGGCGTTTTCGTCGGGGAGCTGTTTTTT
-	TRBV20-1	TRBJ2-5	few	CSASKSRLDKKETQYF	TGCAGTGCTAGCAAAAGTCGTCTGGACAAAAAAGAGACCCAGTACTTC
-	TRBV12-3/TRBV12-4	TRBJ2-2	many	CASSLLQAGELFF	TGTGCCAGCAGTTTATTGCAGGCCGGGGAGCTGTTTTTT
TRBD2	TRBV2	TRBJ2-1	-	CASKLGTSGFREQFF	TGTGCCAGCAAGCTTGGGACTAGCGGGTTTAGAGAGCAGTTCTTC
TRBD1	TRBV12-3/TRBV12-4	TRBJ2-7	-	CASTGTGLPYEQYF	TGTGCCAGCACCGGGACAGGGTTGCCCTACGAGCAGTACTTC
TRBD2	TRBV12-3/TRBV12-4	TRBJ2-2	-	CASRPTSQDTGELFF	TGTGCCAGCAGACCGACTAGCCAGGACACCGGGGAGCTGTTTTTT
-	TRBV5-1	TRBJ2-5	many	CASRSGPNKETQYF	TGCGCCAGCAGATCGGGACCCAACAAAGAGACCCAGTACTTC
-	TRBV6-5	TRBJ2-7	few	CASSYSQPVGHEQYF	TGTGCCAGCAGTTACTCACAGCCGGTTGGTCACGAGCAGTACTTC
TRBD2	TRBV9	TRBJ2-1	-	CASSVVPLADYNEQFF	TGTGCCAGCAGCGTAGTTCCACTAGCGGATTACAATGAGCAGTTCTTC
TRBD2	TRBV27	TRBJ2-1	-	CASRLGGGSYNEQFF	TGTGCCAGCCGGCTGGGGGGGGGCTCCTACAATGAGCAGTTCTTC
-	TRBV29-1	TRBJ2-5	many	CSVDRGKTQYF	TGCAGCGTTGACCGAGGAAAGACCCAGTACTTC
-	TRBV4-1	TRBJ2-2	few	CASSQERGQRDTGELFF	TGCGCCAGCAGCCAAGAAAGGGGCCAGCGGGACACCGGGGAGCTGTTTTTT
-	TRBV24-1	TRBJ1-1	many	CATSDPLGTEAFF	TGTGCCACCAGTGATCCCCTAGGGACTGAAGCTTTCTTT
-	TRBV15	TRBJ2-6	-	CATSRDTMDSGANVLTF	TGTGCCACCAGCAGAGACACAATGGACTCTGGGGCCAACGTCCTGACTTTC
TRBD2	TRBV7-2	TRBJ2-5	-	CASSVSLAGVSEETQYF	TGTGCCAGCAGCGTCTCGCTAGCGGGAGTCTCAGAAGAGACCCAGTACTTC
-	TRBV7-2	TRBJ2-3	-	CASSSLSPPDTQYF	TGTGCCAGCAGCTCCCTCTCCCCCCCAGATACGCAGTATTTT
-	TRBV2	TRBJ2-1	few	CASSITRAGEQFF	TGTGCCAGCAGCATAACTAGGGCGGGTGAGCAGTTCTTC
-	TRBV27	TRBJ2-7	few	CASSQDRLLDEQYF	TGTGCCAGCAGTCAGGACAGACTACTTGACGAGCAGTACTTC